This T cell receptor (beta chain) was retrieved from a study of early stage breast cancer tumors. Study-level points and caveats: Comparing each tissue with blood distinguished tumor from normal in 14 of 16 patients.

This clone came up a few times. Its specificity is not known. Clones were read by immunoSEQ multiplex PCR, and TCRdb kept only the in-frame ones, dropping some. The table lists under 45,000 clones, about two thirds of them singletons. Sequencing was carried out using blood. The clonotype originates from a person aged 50-59 years with breast cancer.

CDR3 DNA: TGTGCCAGCAGTGAGCGGCAAACCAATCAAGAGACCCAGTACTTC. Protein sequence: CASSERQTNQETQYF. The rearrangement links TRBV2 to TRBJ2-5; no firm D call. CDR1 and CDR2 from the germline V gene are SNHLY and FYNNEI. Trimming stripped 3 bases from V and 2 bases from J, with 13 bases between. This CDR3 contains 15 residues.